This T cell receptor (beta chain) stems from a study of blood T cell repertoires in COVID-19 (dated by TCRdb to the early 2020s). In the study overall: The collaborator samples originated in the United States, Italy and Spain and spanned the acute and convalescent phases of COVID-19. A freely available public database, intended as a resource for researchers studying the immune response to SARS-CoV-2, is where the repertoires were released. The prospective study material was composed of cDNA or gDNA derived from T cells, B-cell-depleted T cells, or PBMCs. Where available, HLA class I and class II types were taken from metadata supplied by the sample provider and were not determined by assay-based typing. The dataset comprised deeply sampled blood TCRbeta repertoires from subjects exposed to, actively infected with, or recovered from COVID-19. Samples came from the ongoing ImmuneRACE study (first 160 participants) plus 1,254 subjects from 6 global collaborators. A de-identified subject ID, COVID-19 status, age in years and sex were almost always included in the sample metadata.

TCRbeta CDR3 regions were amplified from genomic DNA using the immunoSEQ Assay, a bias-controlled multiplex PCR. From the authors' description of their analysis: The number of nucleated cells in each sample was estimated by amplification of reference gene primers within the assay. Sequence reads were collapsed and filtered to measure the absolute abundance of every unique TCRbeta CDR3 rearrangement. For each sample, productive Simpson clonality was calculated as the square root of Simpson's diversity index across productive rearrangements. Not all clones reach the TCRdb copy of this immuneACCESS table, which keeps in-frame sequences only. Checked studies attribute under half of the gap to unresolved V genes and leave the rest unexplained. V, J and clone size are taken as reported in that table, and D and trimming were inferred from the DNA itself. The sample profile shows 310,000 or so clones; 80% to 90% of them were found once. The top ten constitute 1% of the sample.

The CDR3 measures 15 amino acids from cysteine to phenylalanine. Here the CDR3 DNA is all that survives: 45 bases in frame from base 1. Ends trimmed: V by 5 bases, J by 4 bases; bases unmatched to a gene: 6. In the germline V gene (reference sequence), CDR1 corresponds to LGHDT and CDR2 to YNNKEL. In regard to this clone: Its antigen is currently not known. Base qualities are not at hand, and no much larger clone is one base apart.

Beyond this particular receptor, the publication reports: The amount of clinical and demographic metadata varied by source and participant and was provided uncurated.

Collaborating institutions collected whole blood in K2EDTA tubes following their own protocols. For TCRbeta analysis, collaborators shipped samples in one of three forms: frozen whole blood, isolated PBMCs, or DNA extracted from either of those sample types. The clonotype originates from a man between 45 and 60 years old with active or convalescent COVID-19. Sequencing was performed on peripheral blood. The rearranged segments are TRBV3-1 (or the pseudogene TRBV3-2) and TRBJ2-3, with 10 middle bases fitting TRBD2. CDR3 sequence: CASSLSSGSADTQYF. The bases are TGTGCCAGCAGCTTATCTAGCGGGAGCGCAGATACGCAGTATTTT.